The 21 T cell receptor beta chains presented below share a single source sample, sequenced in a study of CD8+ T cells in alopecia areata. Extracted RNA was reverse transcribed, and the resulting cDNA served as sequencing template. Sequencing was performed with immunoSEQ multiplex PCR; in TCRdb, only in-frame clones are kept and a portion is missing. The sample contains under 200,000 clones, 55% to 75% of which appear only once. Documented treatment: oral pan-JAK inhibitor, 5-10 mg twice daily. The material sequenced was CD4+ T cells sorted from blood, taken at week 24, from a patient treated with tofacitinib. The source of these receptors is a human donor with alopecia areata.

Comment on this clone: The identical CDR3 is also encoded by other nucleotide sequences in the sample. The chain carries TRBV29-1 and TRBJ1-2, with D uncertain. Germline V lookup: CDR1 SQVTM, CDR2 ANQGSEA. V was shortened by 3 bases and J by 4 bases, with 9 bases between the two germline ends. The CDR3 loop spans 12 amino acids. This CDR3 reads CSVEGVSYGYTF. The CDR3 bases are TGCAGCGTTGAGGGAGTAAGCTATGGCTACACCTTC.

J is TRBJ2-5 and V is TRBV29-1; a possible D gene is TRBD1 (7 bases). Trimming took off 6 bases at V and 5 bases at J, with 13 bases between the two ends. This CDR3 has 12 amino acids. Germline values: CDR1 SQVTM, CDR2 ANQGSEA. CDR3 sequence (DNA): TGCAGCGTACGACAGGGACTGGAGACCCAGTACTTC. Its protein product is CSVRQGLETQYF.

The chain uses TRBV5-6 and TRBJ1-2; D gene uncertain. The CDR3 has 12 amino acids. Trimming stripped 4 bases from V and 4 bases from J, with 8 bases between. Looked up from germline, CDR1 is SGHDT and CDR2 is YYEEEE. The CDR3 DNA reads TGTGCCAGCAGCGCGGCTGGCTATGGCTACACCTTC. It encodes CASSAAGYGYTF.

The chain joins TRBV30 to TRBJ1-6, with 10 bases that match TRBD1. CDR3 length equals 13 residues. Germline V gene sequence: CDR1 GTSNPN, CDR2 SVGIG (reference sequence). Trimming took 7 bases from V and 8 from J; bases not matched to a gene: 5. Written as DNA, the CDR3 is TGTGCCTCCGGCGGGACAGGGGATTCACCCCTCCACTTT. As protein: CASGGTGDSPLHF.

A few counts support this clone. This chain links TRBV5-4 with TRBJ2-2; possibly TRBD1 or TRBD2 for D (5 bases each). Trimming took 0 bases from V and 7 from J, leaving 13 bases between them. Looked up from germline, CDR1 is SGHNT and CDR2 is YYREEE (reference sequence). The CDR3 has 15 residues. The CDR3 nucleotides are TGTGCCAGCAGCTTGGATCCGGGGCTTAGCGGGGAGCTGTTTTTT. This translates into CASSLDPGLSGELFF.

The J gene is TRBJ2-7, the V gene TRBV23-1, with D perhaps matching TRBD1 or TRBD2 (5 bases each). TRBV23-1 is filed as an ORF, its function uncertain. V shed 6 bases and J shed 2 bases, with 26 bases lying between them. This CDR3 spans 18 amino acids. CDR3 amino acids: CASRFGALRATYTYEQYF. CDR3 nucleotides: TGCGCCAGCAGGTTCGGGGCTCTTCGAGCTACTTATACCTACGAGCAGTACTTC.

This clone was recorded at least ten times. The V call is TRBV15, the J call TRBJ1-4; TRBD1 aligns across 7 bases. The CDR3 runs to 15 residues. The junction had 3 bases not matched to a gene; V was cut back by 0 bases and J by 5 bases. The germline CDR1 and CDR2 sequences are LNHNV and YYDKDF (reference sequence). The CDR3 DNA sequence: TGTGCCACCAGCAGAGATCAGGGGGAGAATGAAAAACTGTTTTTT. Translated, it gives CATSRDQGENEKLFF.

This rearrangement joins TRBV27 to TRBJ1-2; TRBD1 aligns across 8 bases. V lost 2 bases, J lost 8 bases, and 10 bases stayed unmatched. This CDR3 has 15 amino acids. Per germline, CDR1 MNHEY and CDR2 SMNVEV (reference sequence). CDR3 in amino acids: CASSLLGQGARGYTF. CDR3 nucleotides: TGTGCCAGCAGTTTACTCGGCCAGGGGGCGCGGGGCTACACCTTC.

The J gene is TRBJ2-7, the V gene TRBV5-6; D remains unclear. V lost 0 bases, J lost 5 bases, and 12 bases lay in between. This CDR3 region has 14 residues. Germline V CDR1 and CDR2: SGHDT, YYEEEE. CDR3 in DNA: TGTGCCAGCAGCTTGGTCACGGTTCACCACGAGCAGTACTTC. It codes for CASSLVTVHHEQYF.

This clone was found a few times. Other DNA sequences in the sample encode the same CDR3. The chain employs TRBV30 and TRBJ1-5, with D unclear. The germline V gene has CDR1 GTSNPN and CDR2 SVGIG (reference sequence). V lost 0 bases, J lost 5 bases, and 8 bases lay in between. The CDR3 runs to 13 residues. CDR3 sequence (DNA): TGTGCCTGGAGTGTAGGTCGTGATCAGCCCCAGCATTTT. Translating it yields CAWSVGRDQPQHF.

This chain uses TRBV10-3 with TRBJ2-7; 7 nucleotides match TRBD1. Losses at the gene ends were 6 bases for V and 2 bases for J; bases not matched to a gene: 7. Germline CDR1 and CDR2: ENHRY and SYGVKD. The CDR3 totals 14 residues. CDR3 in DNA: TGTGCCATCAGCCTCGTCGACAGGGCCTACGAGCAGTACTTC. Protein product: CAISLVDRAYEQYF.

This clone was counted a single time. CDR3 nucleotides: TGTGCCAGCAGTTACTCGGGACAGCGGACCGGGGAGCTGTTTTTT. Translated: CASSYSGQRTGELFF. J is TRBJ2-2 and V is TRBV6-6, with 7 bases fitting TRBD1. This CDR3 has 15 amino acids. The V and J ends lost 0 bases and 5 bases, in that order; junction bases with no gene match: 3. Germline CDR1 MNHNY, CDR2 SVGAGI (reference sequence).

V usage is TRBV5-6 and J usage is TRBJ1-1; 8 bases align to TRBD1. After removal of 0 bases from V and 4 bases from J, the junction contained 2 bases not matched to a gene. This CDR3 has 14 amino acids. From germline, CDR1 is SGHDT and CDR2 YYEEEE. The CDR3 sequence: CASSLGQGATEAFF. CDR3 DNA: TGTGCCAGCAGCTTGGGGCAGGGGGCCACTGAAGCTTTCTTT.

As concerns this clone: Other DNA sequences in the sample encode the same CDR3. This chain links TRBV29-1 with TRBJ2-7, with D possibly being TRBD1 (5 bases). Looked up from germline, CDR1 is SQVTM and CDR2 is ANQGSEA. There are 12 residues in the CDR3. Trimming took 4 bases from V and 3 from J, leaving 10 bases between them. The CDR3: CSVGRQGYEQYF. CDR3 nucleotide sequence: TGCAGCGTTGGGCGGCAGGGCTACGAGCAGTACTTC.

This chain's CDR3 is CAWNLNTEAFF. Written as DNA, the CDR3 is TGTGCCTGGAATCTTAACACTGAAGCTTTCTTT. The rearrangement uses TRBV30 and TRBJ1-1; D gene unclear. Germline lookup yields CDR1 GTSNPN and CDR2 SVGIG (reference sequence). The CDR3 consists of 11 residues. V lost 4 bases and J lost 2, with 5 bases in between.

The rearrangement links TRBV6-1 to TRBJ1-1; D is undetermined. V was pared by 3 bases and J by 0 bases, with 5 bases between. The CDR3 has 13 residues. Germline V gives CDR1 MNHNS, CDR2 SASEGT. CDR3 sequence reads: CASSDSLNTEAFF. The CDR3 nucleotides read TGTGCCAGCAGTGACAGTTTGAACACTGAAGCTTTCTTT.

This clone was found a few times. The chain carries TRBV7-9 and TRBJ2-5, with D hard to call. CDR1 and CDR2 (germline): SEHNR, FQNEAQ (reference sequence). This CDR3 spans 15 amino acids. V was trimmed by 1 base and J by 2 bases, leaving 11 bases between them. The CDR3, as DNA: TGTGCCAGCAGCTTAGGGGCGACGATGCAAGAGACCCAGTACTTC. Its translation is CASSLGATMQETQYF.

This clone appeared a few times. The V gene is TRBV29-1, the J gene TRBJ1-1, with 9 bases matching TRBD1. CDR1 is SQVTM, CDR2 ANQGSEA, per germline. V lost 3 bases, J lost 5 bases, and 4 bases stayed unmatched. The CDR3 is made up of 13 amino acids. CDR3 sequence reads: CSVDTTGGTEAFF. As DNA, the CDR3 is TGCAGCGTTGATACGACAGGGGGGACTGAAGCTTTCTTT.

The V call is TRBV30, the J call TRBJ1-1; a weak D match, TRBD1 (5 bases). V was cut by 3 bases and J by 0 bases, with 8 bases left in between. Per the germline V gene, CDR1 is GTSNPN and CDR2 is SVGIG (reference sequence). CDR3 length equals 13 residues. The CDR3 bases are TGTGCCTGGAGGTCAGGGATGAACACTGAAGCTTTCTTT. Protein: CAWRSGMNTEAFF.

V is TRBV30 and J is TRBJ1-1; 10 bases agree with TRBD1. The germline CDR1 and CDR2 sequences are GTSNPN and SVGIG (reference sequence). The CDR3 is 14 residues long. Germline trimming cut 4 bases from V and 3 bases from J; bases unmatched to any gene: 5. Here the CDR3 DNA reads TGTGCCTGGACAGAGGGGACAGGGGACACTGAAGCTTTCTTT. Its translation: CAWTEGTGDTEAFF.

This clone was seen more than once but under ten times. The rearrangement uses TRBV4-1 and TRBJ1-1; 9 nucleotides line up with TRBD1. Germline values: CDR1 MGHRA, CDR2 YSYEKL. V shed 3 bases and J 1 base; nucleotides not matched to a gene: 3. This CDR3 spans 15 amino acids. CDR3 sequence reads: CASSQGQGPNTEAFF. Here the CDR3 DNA reads TGCGCCAGCAGCCAGGGACAGGGCCCGAACACTGAAGCTTTCTTT.